This TCR beta chain was found in a study of blood T cell repertoires in COVID-19. At the level of the study: The analysed material was cDNA or gDNA that came from T cells, B-cell-depleted T cells, or PBMCs.

In the original analysis: It was from reference gene primer amplification that nucleated cell counts were estimated. Generated by immunoSEQ multiplex PCR, the TCRdb table keeps only in-frame clones and is missing some. V, J and clone size reflect that table, while D and trimming were determined from the DNA. The table includes about 130,000 clones, 75% to 90% detected once. This clone was detected only a few times. V was cut by 6 bases and J by 0 bases, with 8 bases left in between. Germline V CDR1 and CDR2: MNHEY, SVGAGI. The CDR3 runs 13 residues. The sequenced sample consisted of peripheral blood. The receptor comes from a human donor in a cohort sampled during active COVID-19. This chain joins TRBV6-5 and TRBJ1-1; no clear D. For the CDR3, the DNA is TGTGCCAGCAGGGAGACGGTGAACACTGAAGCTTTCTTT. It yields the protein CASRETVNTEAFF.